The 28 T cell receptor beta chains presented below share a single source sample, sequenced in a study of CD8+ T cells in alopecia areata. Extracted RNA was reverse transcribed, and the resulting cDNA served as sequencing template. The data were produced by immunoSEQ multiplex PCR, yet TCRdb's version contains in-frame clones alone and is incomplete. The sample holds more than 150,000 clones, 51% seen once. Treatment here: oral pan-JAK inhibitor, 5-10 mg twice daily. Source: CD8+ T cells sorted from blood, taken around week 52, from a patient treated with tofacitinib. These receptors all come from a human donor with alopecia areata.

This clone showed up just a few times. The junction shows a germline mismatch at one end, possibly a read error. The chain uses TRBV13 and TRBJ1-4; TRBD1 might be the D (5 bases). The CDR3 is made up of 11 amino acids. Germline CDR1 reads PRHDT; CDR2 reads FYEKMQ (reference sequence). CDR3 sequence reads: CASSFGTDFVF. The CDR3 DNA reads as TGTGCCAGCAGCTTCGGGACCGACTTTGTTTTT.

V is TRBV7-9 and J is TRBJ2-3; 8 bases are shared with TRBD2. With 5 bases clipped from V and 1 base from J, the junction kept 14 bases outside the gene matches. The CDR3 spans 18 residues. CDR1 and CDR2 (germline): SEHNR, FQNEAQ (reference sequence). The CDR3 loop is CASSPSLASGGRTDTQYF. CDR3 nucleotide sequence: TGTGCCAGCAGCCCGAGCCTGGCCAGCGGGGGCCGCACAGATACGCAGTATTTT. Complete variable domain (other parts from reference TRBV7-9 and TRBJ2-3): DTGVSQNPRHKITKRGQNVTFRCDPISEHNRLYWYRQTLGQGPEFLTYFQNEAQLEKSRLLSDRFSAERPKGSFSTLEIQRTEQGDSAMYLCASSPSLASGGRTDTQYFGPGTRLTVL.

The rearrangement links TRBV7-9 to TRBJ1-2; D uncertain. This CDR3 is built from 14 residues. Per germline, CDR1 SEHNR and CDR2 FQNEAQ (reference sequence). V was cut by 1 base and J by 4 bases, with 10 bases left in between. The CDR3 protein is CASSLGNSLYGYTF. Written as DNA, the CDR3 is TGTGCCAGCAGCTTAGGAAACAGCCTCTATGGCTACACCTTC.

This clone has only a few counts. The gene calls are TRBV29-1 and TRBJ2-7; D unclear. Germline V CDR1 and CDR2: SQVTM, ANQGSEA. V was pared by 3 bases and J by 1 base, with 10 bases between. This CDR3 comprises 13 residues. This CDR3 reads CSVEFGESYEQYF. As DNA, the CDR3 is TGCAGCGTTGAGTTTGGGGAATCCTACGAGCAGTACTTC.

CDR3 residues: CASSQRTSLSGANVLTF. For the CDR3, the DNA is TGTGCCAGCAGCCAACGGACTAGCCTCTCTGGGGCCAACGTCCTGACTTTC. This rearrangement joins TRBV7-2 to TRBJ2-6; 8 nucleotides agree with TRBD2. Germline trimming cut 5 bases from V and 0 bases from J; bases unmatched to any gene: 6. The CDR3 covers 17 residues. Germline-derived CDR1 and CDR2 are SGHTA and FQGNSA. The variable domain in full, completed from reference TRBV7-2 and TRBJ2-6, reads GAGVSQSPSNKVTEKGKDVELRCDPISGHTALYWYRQSLGQGLEFLIYFQGNSAPDKSGLPSDRFSAERTGGSVSTLTIQRTQQEDSAVYLCASSQRTSLSGANVLTFGAGSRLTVL.

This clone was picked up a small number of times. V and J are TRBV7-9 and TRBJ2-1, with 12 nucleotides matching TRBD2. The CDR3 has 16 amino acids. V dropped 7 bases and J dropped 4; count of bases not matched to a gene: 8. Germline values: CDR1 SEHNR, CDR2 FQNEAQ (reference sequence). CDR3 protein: CASTSRLAGVYNEQFF. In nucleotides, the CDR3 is TGTGCCAGCACCTCCCGACTAGCGGGGGTTTACAATGAGCAGTTCTTC.

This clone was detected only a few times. This CDR3 reads CASSTDRAQNTEAFF. The CDR3 DNA follows: TGTGCCAGCAGCACCGACAGGGCCCAGAACACTGAAGCTTTCTTT. The chain is built from TRBV5-4 and TRBJ1-1; 7 nucleotides align to TRBD1. CDR3 length equals 15 residues. From germline, CDR1 is SGHNT and CDR2 YYREEE (reference sequence). V gave up 4 bases and J gave up 1 base; unmatched junction bases: 7.

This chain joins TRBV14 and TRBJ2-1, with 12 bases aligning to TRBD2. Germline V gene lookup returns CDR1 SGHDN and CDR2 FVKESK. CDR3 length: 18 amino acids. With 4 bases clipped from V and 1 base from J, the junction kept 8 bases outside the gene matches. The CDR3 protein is CASSPRLAGVLSYNEQFF. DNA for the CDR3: TGTGCCAGCAGCCCCCGACTAGCGGGGGTCCTATCCTACAATGAGCAGTTCTTC.

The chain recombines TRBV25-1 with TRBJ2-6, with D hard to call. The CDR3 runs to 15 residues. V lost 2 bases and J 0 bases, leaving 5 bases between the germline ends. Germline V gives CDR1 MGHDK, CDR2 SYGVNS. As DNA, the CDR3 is TGTGCCAGCAGTGAAACCAGCTCTGGGGCCAACGTCCTGACTTTC. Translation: CASSETSSGANVLTF.

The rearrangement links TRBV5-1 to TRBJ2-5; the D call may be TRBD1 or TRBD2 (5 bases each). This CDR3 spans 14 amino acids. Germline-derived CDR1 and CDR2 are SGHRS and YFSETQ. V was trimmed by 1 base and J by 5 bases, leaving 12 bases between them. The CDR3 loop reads CASSLSRGRETQYF. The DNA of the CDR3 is TGCGCCAGCAGCTTGTCCCGGGGCCGGGAGACCCAGTACTTC.

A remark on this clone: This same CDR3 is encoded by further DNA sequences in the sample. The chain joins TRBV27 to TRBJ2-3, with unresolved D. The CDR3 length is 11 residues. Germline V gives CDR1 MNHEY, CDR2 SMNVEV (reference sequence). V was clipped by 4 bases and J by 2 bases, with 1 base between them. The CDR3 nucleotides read TGTGCCAGCAGTTCCACAGATACGCAGTATTTT. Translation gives CASSSTDTQYF.

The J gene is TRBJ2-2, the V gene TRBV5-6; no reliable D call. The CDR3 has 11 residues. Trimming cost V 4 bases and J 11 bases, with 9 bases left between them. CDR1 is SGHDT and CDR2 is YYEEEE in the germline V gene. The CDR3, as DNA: TGTGCCAGCAGCCTTCAGTCCGAGCTGTTTTTT. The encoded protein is CASSLQSELFF.

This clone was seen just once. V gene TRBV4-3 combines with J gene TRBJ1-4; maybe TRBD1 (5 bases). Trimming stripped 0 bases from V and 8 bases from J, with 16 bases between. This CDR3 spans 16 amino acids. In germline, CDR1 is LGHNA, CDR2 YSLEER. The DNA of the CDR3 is TGCGCCAGCAGCCAAGATAGTGAGGGAGAGGGGGAAAAACTGTTTTTT. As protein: CASSQDSEGEGEKLFF.

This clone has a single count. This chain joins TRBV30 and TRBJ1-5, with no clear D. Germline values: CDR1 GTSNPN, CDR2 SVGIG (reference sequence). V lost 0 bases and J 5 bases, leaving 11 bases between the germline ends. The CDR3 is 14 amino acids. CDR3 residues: CAWSVGVGHQPQHF. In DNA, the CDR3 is TGTGCCTGGAGTGTAGGTGTGGGCCATCAGCCCCAGCATTTT.

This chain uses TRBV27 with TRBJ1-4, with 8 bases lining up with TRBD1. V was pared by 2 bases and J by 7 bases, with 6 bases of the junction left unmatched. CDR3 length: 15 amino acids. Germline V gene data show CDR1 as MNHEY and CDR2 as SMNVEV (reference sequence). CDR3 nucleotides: TGTGCCAGCAGTTTACTGGGGACAGGCTCTGAAAAACTGTTTTTT. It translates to CASSLLGTGSEKLFF.

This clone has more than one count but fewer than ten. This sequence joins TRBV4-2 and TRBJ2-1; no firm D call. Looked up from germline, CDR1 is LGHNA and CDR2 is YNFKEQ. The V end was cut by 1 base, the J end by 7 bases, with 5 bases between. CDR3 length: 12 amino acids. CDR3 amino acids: CASSQGVNEQFF. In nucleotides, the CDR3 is TGTGCCAGCAGCCAAGGGGTTAATGAGCAGTTCTTC.

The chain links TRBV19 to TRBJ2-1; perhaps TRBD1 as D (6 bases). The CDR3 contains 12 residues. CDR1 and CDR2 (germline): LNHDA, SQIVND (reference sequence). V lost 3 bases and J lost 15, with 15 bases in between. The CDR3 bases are TGTGCCAGTAGTATCCCAGGGACAAGGCGGTTCTTC. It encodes CASSIPGTRRFF.

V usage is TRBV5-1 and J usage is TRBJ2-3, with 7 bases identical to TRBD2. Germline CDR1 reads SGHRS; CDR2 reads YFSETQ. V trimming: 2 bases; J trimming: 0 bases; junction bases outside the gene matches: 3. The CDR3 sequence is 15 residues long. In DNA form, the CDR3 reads TGCGCCAGCAGCTTAACAGCGGGAAGCACAGATACGCAGTATTTT. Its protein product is CASSLTAGSTDTQYF.

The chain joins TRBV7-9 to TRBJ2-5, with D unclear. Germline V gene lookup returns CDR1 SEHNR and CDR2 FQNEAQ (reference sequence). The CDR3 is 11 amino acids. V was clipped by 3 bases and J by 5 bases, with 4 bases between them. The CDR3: CASSFRETQYF. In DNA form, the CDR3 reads TGTGCCAGCAGCTTCAGGGAGACCCAGTACTTC.

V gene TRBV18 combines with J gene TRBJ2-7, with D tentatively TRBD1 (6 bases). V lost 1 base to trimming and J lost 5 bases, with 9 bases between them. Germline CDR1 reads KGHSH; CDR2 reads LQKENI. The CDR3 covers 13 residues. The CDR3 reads CASSPQGENEQYF. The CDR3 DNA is TGTGCCAGCTCACCACAGGGGGAAAACGAGCAGTACTTC.

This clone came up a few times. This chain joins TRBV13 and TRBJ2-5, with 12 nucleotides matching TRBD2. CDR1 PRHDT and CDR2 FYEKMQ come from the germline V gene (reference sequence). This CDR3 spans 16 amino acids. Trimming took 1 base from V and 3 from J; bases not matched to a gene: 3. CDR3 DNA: TGTGCCAGCAGCTTAGCTAGCGGGGGGGCTGAAGAGACCCAGTACTTC. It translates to CASSLASGGAEETQYF. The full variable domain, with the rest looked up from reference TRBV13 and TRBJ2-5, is AAGVIQSPRHLIKEKRETATLKCYPIPRHDTVYWYQQGPGQDPQFLISFYEKMQSDKGSIPDRFSAQQFSDYHSELNMSSLELGDSALYFCASSLASGGAEETQYFGPGTRLLVL.

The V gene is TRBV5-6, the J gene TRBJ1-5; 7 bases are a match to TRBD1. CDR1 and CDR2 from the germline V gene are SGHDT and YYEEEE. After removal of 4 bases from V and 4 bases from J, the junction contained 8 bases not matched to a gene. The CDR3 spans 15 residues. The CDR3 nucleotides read TGTGCCAGCAGCCTCCAGGGACAGTTTAATCAGCCCCAGCATTTT. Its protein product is CASSLQGQFNQPQHF.

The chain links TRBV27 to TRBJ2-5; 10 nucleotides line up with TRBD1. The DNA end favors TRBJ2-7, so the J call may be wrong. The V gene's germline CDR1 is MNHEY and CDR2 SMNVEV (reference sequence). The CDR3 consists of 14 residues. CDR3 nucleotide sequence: TGTGCCAGCAGCGGGACAGGGGATGCCTACGAGCAGTACTTC. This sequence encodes CASSGTGDAYEQYF.

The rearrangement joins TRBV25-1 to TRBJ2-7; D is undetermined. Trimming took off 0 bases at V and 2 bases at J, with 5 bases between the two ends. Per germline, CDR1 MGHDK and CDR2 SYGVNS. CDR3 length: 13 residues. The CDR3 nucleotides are TGTGCCAGCAGTGAATATGAGGCCTACGAGCAGTACTTC. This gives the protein CASSEYEAYEQYF.

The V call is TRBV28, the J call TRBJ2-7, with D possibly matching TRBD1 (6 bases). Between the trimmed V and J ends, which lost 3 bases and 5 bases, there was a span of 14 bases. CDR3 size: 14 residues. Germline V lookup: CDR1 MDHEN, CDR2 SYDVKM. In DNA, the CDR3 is TGTGCCAGCAGTTTCGGGCAGGGGTACGACGAGCAGTACTTC. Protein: CASSFGQGYDEQYF.

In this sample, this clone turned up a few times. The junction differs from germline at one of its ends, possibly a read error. Here the CDR3 reads CASSYSAGSYDEQFF. The DNA of the CDR3 is TGTGCCAGCAGTTACTCCGCAGGGTCCTACGATGAGCAGTTCTTC. The chain combines TRBV6-6 with TRBJ2-1, with D possibly being TRBD1 (5 bases). This CDR3 spans 15 amino acids. CDR1 is MNHNY and CDR2 is SVGAGI in the germline V gene (reference sequence).

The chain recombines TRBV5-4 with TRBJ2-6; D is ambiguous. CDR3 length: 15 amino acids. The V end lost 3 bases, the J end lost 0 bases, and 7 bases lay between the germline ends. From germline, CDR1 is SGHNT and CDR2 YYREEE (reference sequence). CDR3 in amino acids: CASSSEVSGANVLTF. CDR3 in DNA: TGTGCCAGCAGCTCAGAGGTCTCTGGGGCCAACGTCCTGACTTTC.

The CDR3 sequence: CASSQRAEDTQYF. The CDR3, as DNA: TGTGCCAGCAGTCAGAGAGCCGAAGATACGCAGTATTTT. The chain combines TRBV13 with TRBJ2-3; no definite D call. V was shortened by 6 bases and J by 5 bases, with 12 bases between the two germline ends. Germline-derived CDR1 and CDR2 are PRHDT and FYEKMQ (reference sequence). This CDR3 has 13 amino acids.